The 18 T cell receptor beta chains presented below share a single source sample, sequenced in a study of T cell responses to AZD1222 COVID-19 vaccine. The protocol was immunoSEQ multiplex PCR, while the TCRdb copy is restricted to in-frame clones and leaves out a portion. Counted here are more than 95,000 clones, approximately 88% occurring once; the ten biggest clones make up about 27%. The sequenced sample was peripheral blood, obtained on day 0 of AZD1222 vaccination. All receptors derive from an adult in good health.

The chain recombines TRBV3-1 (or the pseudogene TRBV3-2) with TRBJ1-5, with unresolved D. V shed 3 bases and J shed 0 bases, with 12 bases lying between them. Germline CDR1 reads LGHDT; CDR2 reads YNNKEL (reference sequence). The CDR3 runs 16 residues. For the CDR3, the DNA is TGTGCCAGCAGCCAGGGAAGGACCCATAGCAATCAGCCCCAGCATTTT. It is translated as CASSQGRTHSNQPQHF.

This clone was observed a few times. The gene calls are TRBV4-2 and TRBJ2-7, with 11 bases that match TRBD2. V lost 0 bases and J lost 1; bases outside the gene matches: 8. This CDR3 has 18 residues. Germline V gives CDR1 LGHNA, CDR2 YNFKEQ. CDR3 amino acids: CASSQEDSVAGGSYEQYF. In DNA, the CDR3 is TGTGCCAGCAGCCAAGAGGATTCCGTAGCGGGGGGGTCCTACGAGCAGTACTTC.

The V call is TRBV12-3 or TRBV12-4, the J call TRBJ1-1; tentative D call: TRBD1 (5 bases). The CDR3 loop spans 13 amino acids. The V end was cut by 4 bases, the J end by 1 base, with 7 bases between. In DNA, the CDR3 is TGTGCCAGCAGTTACGACAGGAACACTGAAGCTTTCTTT. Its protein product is CASSYDRNTEAFF.

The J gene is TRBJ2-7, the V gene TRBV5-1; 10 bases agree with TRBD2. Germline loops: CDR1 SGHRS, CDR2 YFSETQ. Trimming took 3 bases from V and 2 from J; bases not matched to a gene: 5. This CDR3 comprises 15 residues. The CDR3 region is CASSSSGGAAYEQYF. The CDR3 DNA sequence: TGCGCCAGCAGCTCGAGCGGGGGGGCAGCCTACGAGCAGTACTTC.

Written as DNA, the CDR3 is TGTGCCAGCAGTCGGGGCAACACCGGGGAGCTGTTTTTT. Translated: CASSRGNTGELFF. The chain has TRBV12-3 or TRBV12-4 and TRBJ2-2, with D perhaps given as TRBD1 or TRBD2 (5 bases each). This CDR3 is built from 13 residues. The V end lost 5 bases, the J end lost 2 bases, and 6 bases lay between the germline ends.

CDR3 in amino acids: CAWRRLAMNEQFF. The CDR3 DNA reads TGTGCCTGGCGCAGACTAGCGATGAATGAGCAGTTCTTC. This chain joins TRBV30 and TRBJ2-1, with 8 bases lining up with TRBD2. This CDR3 contains 13 residues. The germline V gene encodes CDR1 GTSNPN and CDR2 SVGIG (reference sequence). V was pared by 5 bases and J by 7 bases, with 7 bases of the junction left unmatched.

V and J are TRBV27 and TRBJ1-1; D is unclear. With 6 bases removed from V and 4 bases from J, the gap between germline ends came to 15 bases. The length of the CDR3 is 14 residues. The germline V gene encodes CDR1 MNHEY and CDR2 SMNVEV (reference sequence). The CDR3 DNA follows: TGTGCCAGCAGCGCTAGGGAGGGTTCCACTGAAGCTTTCTTT. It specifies CASSAREGSTEAFF.

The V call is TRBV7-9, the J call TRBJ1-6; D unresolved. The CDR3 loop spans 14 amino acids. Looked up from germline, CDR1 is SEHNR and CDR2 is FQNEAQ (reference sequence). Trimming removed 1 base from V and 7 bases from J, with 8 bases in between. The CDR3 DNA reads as TGTGCCAGCAGCTTAGACCTGGGAAATTCACCCCTCCACTTT. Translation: CASSLDLGNSPLHF. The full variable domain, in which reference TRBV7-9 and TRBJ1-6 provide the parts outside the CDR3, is DTGVSQNPRHKITKRGQNVTFRCDPISEHNRLYWYRQTLGQGPEFLTYFQNEAQLEKSRLLSDRFSAERPKGSFSTLEIQRTEQGDSAMYLCASSLDLGNSPLHFGNGTRLTVT.

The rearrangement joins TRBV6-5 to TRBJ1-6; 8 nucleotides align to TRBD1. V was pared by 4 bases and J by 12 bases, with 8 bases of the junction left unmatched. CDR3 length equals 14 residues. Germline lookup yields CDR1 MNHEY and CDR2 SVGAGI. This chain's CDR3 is CASSSPGQGGPLHF. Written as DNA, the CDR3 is TGTGCCAGCAGTTCCCCCGGACAGGGAGGACCCCTCCACTTT.

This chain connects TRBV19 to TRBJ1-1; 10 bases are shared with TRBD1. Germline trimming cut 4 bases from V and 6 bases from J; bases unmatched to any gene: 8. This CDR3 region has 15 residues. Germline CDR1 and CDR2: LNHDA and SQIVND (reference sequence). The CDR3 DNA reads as TGTGCCAGTAGTAGGGGACAGGGGTCGTCAGCTGAAGCTTTCTTT. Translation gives CASSRGQGSSAEAFF.

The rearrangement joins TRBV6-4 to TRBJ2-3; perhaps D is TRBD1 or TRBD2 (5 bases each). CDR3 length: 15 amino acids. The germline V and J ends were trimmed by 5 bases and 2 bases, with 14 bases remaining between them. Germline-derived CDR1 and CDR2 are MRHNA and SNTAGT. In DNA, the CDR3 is TGTGCCAGCAGTCCCTTTGGGGACCCCACAGATACGCAGTATTTT. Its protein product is CASSPFGDPTDTQYF.

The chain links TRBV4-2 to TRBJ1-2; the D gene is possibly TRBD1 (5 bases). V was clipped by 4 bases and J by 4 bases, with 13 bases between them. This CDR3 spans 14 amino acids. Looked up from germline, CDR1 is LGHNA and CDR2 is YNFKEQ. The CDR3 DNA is TGTGCCAGCAGCCCAAGGCGGGACCTCTATGGCTACACCTTC. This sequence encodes CASSPRRDLYGYTF.

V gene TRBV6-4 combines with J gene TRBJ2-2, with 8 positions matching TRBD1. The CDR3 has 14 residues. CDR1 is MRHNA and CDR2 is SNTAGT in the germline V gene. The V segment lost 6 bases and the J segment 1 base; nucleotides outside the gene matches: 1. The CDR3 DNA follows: TGTGCCAGCAGAGGGACAGGGAACACCGGGGAGCTGTTTTTT. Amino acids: CASRGTGNTGELFF.

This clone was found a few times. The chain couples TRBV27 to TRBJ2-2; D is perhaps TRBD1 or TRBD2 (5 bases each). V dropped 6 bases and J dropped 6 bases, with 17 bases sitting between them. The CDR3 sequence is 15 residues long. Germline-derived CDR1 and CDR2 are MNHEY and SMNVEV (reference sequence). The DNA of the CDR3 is TGTGCCAGCAGAGCCGGGACCGCGAGCGCCGGGGAGCTGTTTTTT. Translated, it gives CASRAGTASAGELFF.

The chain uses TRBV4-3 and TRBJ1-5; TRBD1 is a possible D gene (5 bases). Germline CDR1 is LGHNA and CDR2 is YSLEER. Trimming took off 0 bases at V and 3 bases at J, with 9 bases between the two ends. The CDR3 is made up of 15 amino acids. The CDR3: CASSQDHRNNQPQHF. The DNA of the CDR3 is TGCGCCAGCAGCCAAGATCACAGGAACAATCAGCCCCAGCATTTT.

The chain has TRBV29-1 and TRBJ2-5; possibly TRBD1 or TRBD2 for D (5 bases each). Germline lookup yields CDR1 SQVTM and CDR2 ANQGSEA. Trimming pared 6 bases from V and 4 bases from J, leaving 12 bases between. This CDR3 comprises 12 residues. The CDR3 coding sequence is TGCAGCGTCGGGGACCCACCAGAGACCCAGTACTTC. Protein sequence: CSVGDPPETQYF.

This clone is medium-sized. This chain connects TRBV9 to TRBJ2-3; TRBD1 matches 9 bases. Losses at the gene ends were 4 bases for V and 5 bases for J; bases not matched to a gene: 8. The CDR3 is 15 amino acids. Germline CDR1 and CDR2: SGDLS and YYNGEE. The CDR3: CASSPSGTGIDTQYF. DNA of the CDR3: TGTGCCAGCAGCCCCTCCGGGACAGGGATAGATACGCAGTATTTT.

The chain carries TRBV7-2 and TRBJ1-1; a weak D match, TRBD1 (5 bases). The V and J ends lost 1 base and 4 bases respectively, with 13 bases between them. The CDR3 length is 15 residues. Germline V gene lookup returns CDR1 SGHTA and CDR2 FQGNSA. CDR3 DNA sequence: TGTGCCAGCAGCTTAGGGGGGGGAGCGGGCACTGAAGCTTTCTTT. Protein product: CASSLGGGAGTEAFF.